This T cell receptor beta chain was sequenced in a study of low-dose radiotherapy and immunotherapy resistance in tumors (dated by TCRdb to the early 2020s). With respect to the entire study: Patients in Cohort 1 were given 0.5 Gy per fraction every 2 weeks, and the prescribed total PTV dose was 6.5 Gy. Patients in Cohort 2 were given 1 Gy per fraction every two weeks, for a total of 13 Gy across 26 weeks. Patients were given nivolumab as a 240 mg flat dose every two weeks and ipilimumab at 1 mg/kg every six weeks, with both drugs delivered intravenously. Every two weeks, patients got intravenous cyclophosphamide at 200 mg/m2, given one day ahead of each radiation and immunotherapy administration. Starting on cycle 1 day 1, patients took 300 mg of aspirin by mouth once a day for four cycles. Randomization of trial participants into treatment groups was not performed. Eight patients were included in the translational analysis, namely three from the first dose cohort plus the first five from the second dose cohort.

This clonotype showed up many times. No antigen is known for it. Base quality data are lacking; no much larger clone is found one base away. Superscript III and a set of TRAV- and TRBV-specific primers were used to synthesize first-strand cDNA, so that both TCRalpha and TCRbeta chains were covered. TCRs were amplified with Phusion for 20 to 25 PCR cycles, with a constant-region primer paired with the adapter attached to the V primers. The isolated mRNA was amplified using the MessageAmp II aRNA Amplification Kit, with in vitro transcription performed for 15 to 20 hours at 37 degrees C. The Dynabeads mRNA DIRECT Purification Kit was used to isolate mRNA for TCR sequencing. Indexed Illumina adapters were added in a second approximately 27-cycle Phusion PCR, and the resulting products were purified with AMPure XP beads. TCRalpha and TCRbeta libraries were deep-sequenced on an Illumina MiniSeq instrument. In the original analysis: Custom Perl scripts pooled TCR sequences encoding the same protein, removed out-of-frame sequences and computed each clonotype's abundance. Any TCR sequence backed by just one read was left out of the analysis. Among the metrics used to describe the repertoires were Shannon entropy, Gini index, clonality, richness, and the frequency of TCRs shared between repertoires. Through fastp at Q25 and MiXCR, TCRdb rebuilt clones from the public reads, retaining in-frame beta chains. Entries are consolidated by CDR3 protein sequence, retaining the most common genes and DNA. TCRdb, not the authors, supplied the V and J calls. The sample table lists fewer than 95,000 distinct CDR3 sequences, 9.4% of them with a count of one. The ten top clones hold under 1.1% of the sample.

The CDR3 runs 15 amino acids, cysteine and phenylalanine included. Kept here is only the CDR3 DNA, which spans 45 bases and is read in frame from base 1. Taken from the germline V gene, the CDR1 and CDR2 loops are MDHEN and SYDVKM. The germline V and J ends show losses of 6 bases and 4 bases respectively, and no gene match explains 10 bases of the junction. The time point label here, explained by the study, means: before trial treatment. The donors came from RACIN, which was a single-arm phase I dose-escalation trial that paired nivolumab and ipilimumab with aspirin, low-dose cyclophosphamide and low-dose radiotherapy. Patients with advanced, TIL-negative solid tumors were considered eligible.

The sequencing used PBMCs, collected before treatment. This receptor was identified in a male donor with prostate cancer. The rearrangement joined TRBV28 to TRBJ2-7; the central 9 bases match TRBD2. The CDR3 in this case is CASRSSGTSTYEQYF. Here is the DNA: TGTGCCAGCAGATCCTCCGGGACTAGCACTTACGAGCAGTACTTC.